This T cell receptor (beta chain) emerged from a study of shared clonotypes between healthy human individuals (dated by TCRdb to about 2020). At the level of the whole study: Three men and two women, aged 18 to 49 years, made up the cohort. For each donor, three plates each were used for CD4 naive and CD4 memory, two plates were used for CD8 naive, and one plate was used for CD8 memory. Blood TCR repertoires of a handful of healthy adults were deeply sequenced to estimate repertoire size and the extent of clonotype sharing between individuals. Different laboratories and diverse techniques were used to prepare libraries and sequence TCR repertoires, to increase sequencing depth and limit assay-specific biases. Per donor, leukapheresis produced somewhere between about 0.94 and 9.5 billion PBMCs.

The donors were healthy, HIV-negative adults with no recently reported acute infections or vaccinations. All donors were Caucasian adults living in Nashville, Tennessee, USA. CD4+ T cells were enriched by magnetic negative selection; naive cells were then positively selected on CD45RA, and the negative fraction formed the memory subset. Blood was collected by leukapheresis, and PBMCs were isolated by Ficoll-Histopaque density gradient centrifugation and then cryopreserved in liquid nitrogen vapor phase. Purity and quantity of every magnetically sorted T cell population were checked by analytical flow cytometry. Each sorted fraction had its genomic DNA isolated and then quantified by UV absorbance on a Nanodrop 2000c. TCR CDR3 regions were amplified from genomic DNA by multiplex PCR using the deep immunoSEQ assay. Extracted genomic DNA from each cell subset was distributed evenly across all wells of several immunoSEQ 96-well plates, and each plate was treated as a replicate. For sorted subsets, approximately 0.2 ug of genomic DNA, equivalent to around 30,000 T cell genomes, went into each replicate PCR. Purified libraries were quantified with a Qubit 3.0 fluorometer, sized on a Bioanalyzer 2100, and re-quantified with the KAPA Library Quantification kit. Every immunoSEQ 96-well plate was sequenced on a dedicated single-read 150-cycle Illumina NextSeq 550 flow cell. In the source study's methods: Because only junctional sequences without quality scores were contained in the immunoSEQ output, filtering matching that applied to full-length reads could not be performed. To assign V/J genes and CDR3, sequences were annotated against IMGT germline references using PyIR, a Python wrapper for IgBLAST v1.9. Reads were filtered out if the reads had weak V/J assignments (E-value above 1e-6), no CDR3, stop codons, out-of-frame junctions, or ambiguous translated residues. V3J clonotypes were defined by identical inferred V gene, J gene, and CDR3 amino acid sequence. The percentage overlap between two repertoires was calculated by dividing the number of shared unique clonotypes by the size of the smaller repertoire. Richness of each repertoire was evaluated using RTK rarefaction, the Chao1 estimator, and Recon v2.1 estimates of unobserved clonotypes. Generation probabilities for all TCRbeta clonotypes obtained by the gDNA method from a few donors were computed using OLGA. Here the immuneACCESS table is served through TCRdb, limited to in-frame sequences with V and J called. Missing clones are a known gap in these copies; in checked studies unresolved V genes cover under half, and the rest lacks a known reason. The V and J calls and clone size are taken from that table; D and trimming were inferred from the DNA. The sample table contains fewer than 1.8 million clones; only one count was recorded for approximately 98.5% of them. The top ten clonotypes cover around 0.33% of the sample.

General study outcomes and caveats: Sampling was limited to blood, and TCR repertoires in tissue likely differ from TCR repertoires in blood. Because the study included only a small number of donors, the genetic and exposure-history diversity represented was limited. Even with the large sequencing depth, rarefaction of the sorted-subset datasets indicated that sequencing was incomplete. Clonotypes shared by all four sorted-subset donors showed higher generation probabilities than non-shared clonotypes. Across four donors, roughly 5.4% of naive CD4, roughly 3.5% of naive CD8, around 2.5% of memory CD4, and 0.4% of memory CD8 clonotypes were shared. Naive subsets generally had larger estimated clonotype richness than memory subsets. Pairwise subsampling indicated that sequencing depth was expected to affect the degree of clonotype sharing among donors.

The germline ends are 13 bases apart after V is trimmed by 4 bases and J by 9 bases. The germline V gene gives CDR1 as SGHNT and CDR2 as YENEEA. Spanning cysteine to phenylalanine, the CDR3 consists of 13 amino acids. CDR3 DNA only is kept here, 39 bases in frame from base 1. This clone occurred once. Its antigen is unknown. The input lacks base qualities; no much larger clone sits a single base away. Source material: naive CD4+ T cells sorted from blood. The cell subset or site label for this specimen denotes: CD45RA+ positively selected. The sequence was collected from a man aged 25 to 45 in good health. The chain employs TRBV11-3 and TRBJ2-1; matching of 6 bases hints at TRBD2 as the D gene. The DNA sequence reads TGTGCCAGCAGCTCCTCACTAGCAGGTGAGCAGTTCTTC. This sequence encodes CASSSSLAGEQFF. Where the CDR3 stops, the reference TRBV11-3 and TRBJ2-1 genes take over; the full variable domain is EAGVVQSPRYKIIEKKQPVAFWCNPISGHNTLYWYLQNLGQGPELLIRYENEEAVDDSQLPKDRFSAERLKGVDSTLKIQPAELGDSAVYLCASSSSLAGEQFFGPGTRLTVL.